Detailed here is one TCR beta chain. Its antigen is currently unknown. This record belongs to a study of OX40 agonist ivuxolimab in advanced cancers. Whole-study findings and limits: Clones of CD4+ and CD8+ blood T cells grew by week 6 at doses of 0.1 to 3.0 mg/kg.

TCRdb's copy holds only in-frame clones and misses some; the assay was immunoSEQ multiplex PCR. The table records 30,000 to 40,000 clones, about 83% of them present only once. Sequencing used CD4+ or CD8+ T cells sorted from blood, obtained in a trial of the OX40 agonist ivuxolimab. This receptor was obtained from an adult with an advanced solid tumor such as melanoma, head and neck, liver or kidney cancer.

CDR3 region: CSVEDGLNYGYTF. The CDR3 DNA is TGCAGCGTTGAAGATGGGCTAAACTATGGCTACACCTTC. The rearrangement joins TRBV29-1 to TRBJ1-2; D remains unclear. Trimming cost V 0 bases and J 2 bases, with 7 bases left between them. The germline V gene has CDR1 SQVTM and CDR2 ANQGSEA. The CDR3 runs 13 residues.